Each of the 30 T cell receptor beta chains below was sequenced from the same sample in a study of Ad26.COV2.S vaccination and SARS-CoV-2 variants. Method: immunoSEQ multiplex PCR; TCRdb's copy keeps in-frame clones and lacks some. Of around 400,000 clones in the sample, approximately 90% are singletons; the top ten hold about 12%. Treatment noted: around 19 received Ad26.COV2.S at low or high dose, single or two shots; roughly 5 received placebo; per-sample allocation not given. Collection of samples fell on day 63 after the first vaccine or placebo injection. This specimen consisted of peripheral blood, obtained in a trial of Ad26.COV2.S vaccine versus placebo. The source of these receptors is a person between 18 and 65 years old who received the Ad26.COV2.S COVID-19 vaccine or a placebo.

V is TRBV6-5 and J is TRBJ2-1, with D tentatively TRBD2 (5 bases). Trimming took off 5 bases at V and 7 bases at J, with 18 bases between the two ends. Germline CDR1 and CDR2: MNHEY and SVGAGI. CDR3 length: 15 residues. The CDR3 bases are TGTGCCAGCAGTCAGTTCGCGGGTGTAGGGAATGAGCAGTTCTTC. Encoded protein: CASSQFAGVGNEQFF.

V gene TRBV14 combines with J gene TRBJ2-3, with TRBD2 matching 7 bases. This CDR3 is built from 14 residues. Germline loops: CDR1 SGHDN, CDR2 FVKESK. The ends lost 6 bases at V and 7 bases at J; junction bases unmatched: 10. CDR3 amino acids: CASSPGTIPYTQYF. Here the CDR3 DNA reads TGTGCCAGCAGTCCCGGGACTATCCCCTATACGCAGTATTTT.

This chain connects TRBV19 to TRBJ2-1; no definite D call. CDR3 length: 13 residues. The V gene's germline CDR1 is LNHDA and CDR2 SQIVND (reference sequence). Trimming removed 3 bases from V and 6 bases from J, with 9 bases in between. The chain's CDR3 is CASSMGRTNEQFF. The CDR3 DNA reads as TGTGCCAGTAGTATGGGCAGGACCAATGAGCAGTTCTTC. The variable domain in full, completed from reference TRBV19 and TRBJ2-1, reads DGGITQSPKYLFRKEGQNVTLSCEQNLNHDAMYWYRQDPGQGLRLIYYSQIVNDFQKGDIAEGYSVSREKKESFPLTVTSAQKNPTAFYLCASSMGRTNEQFFGPGTRLTVL.

This chain connects TRBV18 to TRBJ2-1; D possibly corresponds to TRBD2 (5 bases). The CDR3 consists of 15 residues. The germline V gene has CDR1 KGHSH and CDR2 LQKENI. V lost 3 bases, J lost 7 bases, and 16 bases lay in between. This CDR3 reads CASSPGGGITNEQFF. DNA for the CDR3: TGTGCCAGCTCACCCGGAGGCGGAATTACTAATGAGCAGTTCTTC.

The chain is built from TRBV9 and TRBJ2-7; D is possibly TRBD1 (6 bases). V lost 7 bases to trimming and J lost 0 bases, with 8 bases between them. CDR1 SGDLS and CDR2 YYNGEE come from the germline V gene. CDR3 length equals 12 residues. Here the CDR3 reads CASSGDSYEQYF. As DNA, the CDR3 is TGTGCCAGCTCAGGGGACTCCTACGAGCAGTACTTC.

The chain recombines TRBV7-2 with TRBJ2-7; 11 bases match TRBD2. The J segment lost 2 bases and the V segment lost 5 bases, leaving 5 bases of the junction unmatched. Germline CDR1 is SGHTA and CDR2 is FQGNSA. There are 15 residues in the CDR3. The CDR3 region has the DNA TGTGCCAGCAGCCTGGGACTAGCGGAGACCTACGAGCAGTACTTC. Translating it yields CASSLGLAETYEQYF.

In DNA form, the CDR3 reads TGTGCCAGCAGTAGACAGGCTAAGGGACCCCAGCATTTT. It is translated as CASSRQAKGPQHF. The chain is built from TRBV6-5 and TRBJ1-5, with D tentatively TRBD1 (6 bases). The CDR3 consists of 13 residues. V lost 5 bases, J lost 10 bases, and 15 bases lay in between. Per germline, CDR1 MNHEY and CDR2 SVGAGI.

CDR3 residues: CASSREGAYGYTF. The CDR3 bases are TGTGCCAGCAGTAGGGAAGGGGCCTATGGCTACACCTTC. The chain joins TRBV2 to TRBJ1-2, with D possibly being TRBD1 (5 bases). CDR1 and CDR2 (germline): SNHLY, FYNNEI. V was trimmed by 5 bases and J by 4 bases, leaving 11 bases between them. The CDR3 sequence is 13 residues long.

The rearrangement joins TRBV7-3 to TRBJ2-2; D may be TRBD2 (5 bases). V was cut by 5 bases and J by 6 bases, with 7 bases left in between. Germline CDR1 reads SGHTA; CDR2 reads FQGTGA. This CDR3 is built from 12 residues. CDR3 nucleotides: TGTGCCAGCAGCCCCGGGGCCGGGGAGCTGTTTTTT. It yields the protein CASSPGAGELFF.

The chain recombines TRBV5-4 with TRBJ2-7; TRBD2 might be the D (6 bases). V gave up 1 base and J gave up 1 base, with 12 bases separating them. CDR1 and CDR2 (germline): SGHNT, YYREEE (reference sequence). This CDR3 is 15 amino acids long. CDR3 amino acids: CASSLIGSRSYEQYF. The CDR3 coding sequence is TGTGCCAGCAGCTTGATCGGGAGTCGGTCCTACGAGCAGTACTTC.

V and J are TRBV27 and TRBJ1-5; 9 nucleotides align to TRBD1. The CDR3 spans 15 residues. V trimming: 6 bases; J trimming: 2 bases; junction bases outside the gene matches: 5. Germline CDR1 reads MNHEY; CDR2 reads SMNVEV (reference sequence). The CDR3 bases are TGTGCCAGCAGAACAGGGGGCCTTGGCAATCAGCCCCAGCATTTT. The encoded protein is CASRTGGLGNQPQHF.

The V call is TRBV7-2, the J call TRBJ1-2; 8 positions agree with TRBD1. The CDR3 spans 17 residues. J was trimmed by 4 bases and V by 0 bases; bases with no gene match: 10. CDR1 SGHTA and CDR2 FQGNSA come from the germline V gene. Here the CDR3 DNA reads TGTGCCAGCAGCTTAGCGCAGGGCAGGGGGCTTTTCTATGGCTACACCTTC. Amino acid sequence: CASSLAQGRGLFYGYTF.

The genes are TRBV27 and TRBJ2-7; D possibly matches TRBD1 or TRBD2 (6 bases each). The germline CDR1 and CDR2 sequences are MNHEY and SMNVEV (reference sequence). This CDR3 spans 20 amino acids. V shed 0 bases and J shed 4 bases, with 28 bases lying between them. The CDR3 region is CASSLSSQGTHRRGFYEQYF. The CDR3 DNA reads as TGTGCCAGCAGTTTATCCTCCCAGGGCACCCATCGGAGGGGGTTTTACGAGCAGTACTTC.

This chain connects TRBV28 to TRBJ1-1, with D perhaps TRBD1 (5 bases). This CDR3 spans 13 amino acids. V lost 4 bases and J lost 3, with 9 bases in between. Germline V gives CDR1 MDHEN, CDR2 SYDVKM. CDR3 residues: CASSSPRDTEAFF. In DNA form, the CDR3 reads TGTGCCAGCAGTTCCCCCAGGGACACTGAAGCTTTCTTT.

The chain joins TRBV7-2 to TRBJ2-7; D could derive from TRBD1 or TRBD2 (5 bases each). Trimming left V 5 bases short and J 0 bases short, with 17 bases between. Germline-derived CDR1 and CDR2 are SGHTA and FQGNSA. This CDR3 spans 16 amino acids. The CDR3 loop reads CASSLYPGPSSYEQYF. The DNA of the CDR3 is TGTGCCAGCAGCCTCTATCCGGGACCGAGCTCCTACGAGCAGTACTTC.

This clone was counted once. The chain employs TRBV28 and TRBJ1-2; D perhaps matches TRBD1 (6 bases). Trimming shortened V by 3 bases and J by 4 bases, and 12 bases separated the two germline ends. This CDR3 contains 14 residues. CDR1 and CDR2 from the germline V gene are MDHEN and SYDVKM. The CDR3, as DNA: TGTGCCAGCAGTTTCACAAGGGGGAGCTATGGCTACACCTTC. The encoded protein is CASSFTRGSYGYTF.

The chain links TRBV18 to TRBJ2-3; 10 bases align to TRBD2. CDR1 and CDR2 from the germline V gene are KGHSH and LQKENI. The J segment lost 3 bases and the V segment lost 4 bases, leaving 16 bases of the junction unmatched. This CDR3 has 19 amino acids. The CDR3 protein is CASSLGASGSRQKTDTQYF. The CDR3, as DNA: TGTGCCAGCTCACTCGGGGCTAGCGGGAGTCGGCAGAAAACAGATACGCAGTATTTT.

The chain couples TRBV7-6 to TRBJ2-5; 8 bases are shared with TRBD2. J lost 2 bases, V lost 0 bases, and 11 bases had no gene match. The germline V gene encodes CDR1 SGHVS and CDR2 FNYEAQ. CDR3 length: 18 residues. This chain's CDR3 is CASSLAPVGREAQETQYF. The CDR3 nucleotides read TGTGCCAGCAGCTTAGCGCCTGTCGGGCGGGAGGCGCAAGAGACCCAGTACTTC.

The genes are TRBV29-1 and TRBJ2-7, with D possibly TRBD2 on 6 matching bases. The germline V and J ends were trimmed by 5 bases and 3 bases, with 14 bases remaining between them. From germline, CDR1 is SQVTM and CDR2 ANQGSEA. This CDR3 spans 13 amino acids. CDR3 sequence: CSVLGLLNYEQYF. In nucleotides, the CDR3 is TGCAGCGTTCTGGGACTCCTGAACTACGAGCAGTACTTC.

Here the CDR3 reads CASSDRFSGTGELFF. CDR3 DNA: TGTGCCAGCAGCGACCGGTTTAGCGGCACCGGGGAGCTGTTTTTT. The chain is built from TRBV19 and TRBJ2-2; tentative D call: TRBD2 (6 bases). Germline V CDR1 and CDR2: LNHDA, SQIVND (reference sequence). CDR3 length: 15 residues. The V end lost 9 bases, the J end lost 4 bases, and 18 bases lay between the germline ends. Complete variable domain (other parts from reference TRBV19 and TRBJ2-2): DGGITQSPKYLFRKEGQNVTLSCEQNLNHDAMYWYRQDPGQGLRLIYYSQIVNDFQKGDIAEGYSVSREKKESFPLTVTSAQKNPTAFYLCASSDRFSGTGELFFGEGSRLTVL.

This clone is a singleton in its sample. The gene calls are TRBV19 and TRBJ2-7; the D gene could be TRBD1 or TRBD2 (5 bases each). V was clipped by 0 bases and J by 6 bases, with 12 bases between them. CDR1 and CDR2 (germline): LNHDA, SQIVND (reference sequence). This CDR3 contains 14 residues. The CDR3 reads CASSIDPGTVEQYF. Written as DNA, the CDR3 is TGTGCCAGTAGTATAGACCCGGGGACCGTCGAGCAGTACTTC.

This chain links TRBV11-2 with TRBJ2-5; D uncertain. Trimming shortened V by 5 bases and J by 1 base, and 11 bases separated the two germline ends. The germline V gene encodes CDR1 SGHAT and CDR2 FQNNGV. The CDR3 covers 14 residues. The CDR3 loop reads CASSVQWSQETQYF. CDR3 sequence (DNA): TGTGCCAGCAGCGTACAGTGGTCCCAAGAGACCCAGTACTTC.

The CDR3 coding sequence is TGTGCCAGCATCCTTCCACAGTTCGCGAACACCGGGGAGCTGTTTTTT. Its translation: CASILPQFANTGELFF. This sequence joins TRBV7-8 and TRBJ2-2; D gene uncertain. The V gene lost 7 bases and the J gene lost 0 bases, with 15 bases spanning the gap. The CDR3 has 16 residues. Germline V gene sequence: CDR1 SGHVS, CDR2 FQNEAQ.

The rearrangement links TRBV25-1 to TRBJ1-1, with D maybe TRBD1 (5 bases). The CDR3 has 16 residues. The germline V gene has CDR1 MGHDK and CDR2 SYGVNS. Deletions cut 3 bases from V and 2 bases from J, with 16 bases between. CDR3: CASSDDLGTLNTEAFF. CDR3 sequence (DNA): TGTGCCAGCAGTGACGACCTGGGGACTCTTAACACTGAAGCTTTCTTT.

In its sample, this clone was seen a few times. The rearrangement joins TRBV9 to TRBJ2-3; D remains unclear. The V end lost 1 base, the J end lost 1 base, and 10 bases lay between the germline ends. Germline V gene lookup returns CDR1 SGDLS and CDR2 YYNGEE. The CDR3 loop spans 15 amino acids. This CDR3 is CASSVSNGRTDTQYF. The DNA for the CDR3 is TGTGCCAGCAGCGTATCTAACGGCCGCACAGATACGCAGTATTTT.

J is TRBJ2-7 and V is TRBV29-1, with TRBD1 matching over 7 bases. CDR1 is SQVTM, CDR2 ANQGSEA, per germline. The CDR3 consists of 16 residues. Germline trimming cut 7 bases from V and 0 bases from J; bases unmatched to any gene: 15. The CDR3 bases are TGCAGCGCCCCAATAGCGACAGGGCCCAACTCCTACGAGCAGTACTTC. Its protein is CSAPIATGPNSYEQYF.

About this clone itself: Other nucleotide sequences from this sample produce the same CDR3. The gene calls are TRBV10-1 and TRBJ2-7; D is unclear. The V end was cut by 3 bases, the J end by 3 bases, with 12 bases between. The CDR3 is made up of 14 amino acids. CDR1 and CDR2 (germline): WNHNN, SYGVQD (reference sequence). CDR3 in DNA: TGCGCCAGCAGTGATGCGTCGGCACGCTACGAGCAGTACTTC. Amino acids: CASSDASARYEQYF.

The chain couples TRBV7-9 to TRBJ1-5; D is unresolved. CDR3 length: 12 residues. Trimming shortened V by 5 bases and J by 5 bases, and 7 bases separated the two germline ends. Per germline, CDR1 SEHNR and CDR2 FQNEAQ (reference sequence). For the CDR3, the DNA is TGTGCCAGCAGCCGGGAGGATCAGCCCCAGCATTTT. Its protein is CASSREDQPQHF.

The chain uses TRBV19 and TRBJ1-1; weak D call: TRBD1 (5 bases). This CDR3 contains 12 residues. In germline, CDR1 is LNHDA, CDR2 SQIVND (reference sequence). Deletions cut 5 bases from V and 10 bases from J, with 14 bases between. The chain's CDR3 is CASSGRIGGAFF. The DNA of the CDR3 is TGTGCCAGTAGTGGTCGAATCGGGGGAGCTTTCTTT.

The chain uses TRBV10-1 and TRBJ2-1; D gene ambiguous. This CDR3 comprises 13 residues. V was trimmed by 2 bases and J by 10 bases, leaving 12 bases between them. Germline V CDR1 and CDR2: WNHNN, SYGVQD (reference sequence). The CDR3 DNA sequence: TGCGCCAGCAGTGAGGAGGACGCCAGGGAGCAGTTCTTC. Residues: CASSEEDAREQFF.